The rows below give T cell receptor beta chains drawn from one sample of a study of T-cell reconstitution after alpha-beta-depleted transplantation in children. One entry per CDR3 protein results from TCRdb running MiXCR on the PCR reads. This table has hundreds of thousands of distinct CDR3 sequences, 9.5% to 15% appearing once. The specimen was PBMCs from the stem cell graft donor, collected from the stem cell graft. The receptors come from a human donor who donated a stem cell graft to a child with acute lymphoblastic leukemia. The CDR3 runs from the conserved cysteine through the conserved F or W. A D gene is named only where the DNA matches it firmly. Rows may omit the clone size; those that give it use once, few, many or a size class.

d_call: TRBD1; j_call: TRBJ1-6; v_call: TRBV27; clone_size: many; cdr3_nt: TGTGCCAGCAGTCTCTTCAGGGGGCCAAATTCACCCCTCCACTTT; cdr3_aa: CASSLFRGPNSPLHF
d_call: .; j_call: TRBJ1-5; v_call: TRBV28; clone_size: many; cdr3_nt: TGTGCCAGCAGTCCCGTTGGCAGCAATCAGCCCCAGCATTTT; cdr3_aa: CASSPVGSNQPQHF
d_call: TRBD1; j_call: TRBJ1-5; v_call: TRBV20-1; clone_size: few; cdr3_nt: TGCAGTGCTAGGAGCGTCGGGACAGGGGGCGAGAAGCGCAATCAGCCCCAGCATTTT; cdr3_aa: CSARSVGTGGEKRNQPQHF
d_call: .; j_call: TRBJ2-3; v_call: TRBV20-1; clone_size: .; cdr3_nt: TGCAGTGCTCCCCGCGGGGAGACCAGCACAGATACGCAGTATTTT; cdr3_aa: CSAPRGETSTDTQYF
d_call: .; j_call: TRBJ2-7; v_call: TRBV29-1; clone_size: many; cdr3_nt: TGCAGCGTTGGGGGCTCGGAAGCCTACGAGCAGTACTTC; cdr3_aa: CSVGGSEAYEQYF
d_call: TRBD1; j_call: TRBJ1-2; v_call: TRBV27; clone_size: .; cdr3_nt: TGTGCCAGCAGTTTCGGTCCTGACAGGGGGGATGGCTACACCTTC; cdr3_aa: CASSFGPDRGDGYTF
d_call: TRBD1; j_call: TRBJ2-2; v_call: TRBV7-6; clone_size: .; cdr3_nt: TGTGCCAGCAGCCAGGGGGACACCGGGGAGCTGTTTTTT; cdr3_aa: CASSQGDTGELFF
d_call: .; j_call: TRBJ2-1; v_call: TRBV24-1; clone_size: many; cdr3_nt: TGTGCCACCCGAGGCGGGATCGGGTCCTACAATGAGCAGTTCTTC; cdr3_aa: CATRGGIGSYNEQFF
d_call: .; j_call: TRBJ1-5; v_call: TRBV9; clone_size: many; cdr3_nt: TGTGCCAGCAGCGTTGGGACCGTGGGCAATCAGCCCCAGCATTTT; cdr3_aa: CASSVGTVGNQPQHF
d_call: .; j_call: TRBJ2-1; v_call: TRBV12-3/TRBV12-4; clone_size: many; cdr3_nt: TGTGCCAGCAGTTTAAGGGGGAATGAGCAGTTCTTC; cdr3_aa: CASSLRGNEQFF
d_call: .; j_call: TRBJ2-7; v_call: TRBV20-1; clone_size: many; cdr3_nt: TGCAGTGCTAGAGACGACGGCATTACCTACGAGCAGTACTTC; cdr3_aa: CSARDDGITYEQYF
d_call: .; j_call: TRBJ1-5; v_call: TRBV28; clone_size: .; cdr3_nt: TGTGCCAGCAGTTTACTTCCCCGTAGCAATCAGCCCCAGCATTTT; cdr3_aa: CASSLLPRSNQPQHF
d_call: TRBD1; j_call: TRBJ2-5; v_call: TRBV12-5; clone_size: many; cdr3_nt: TGTGCTAGTGGTTTCGACAGGGGAGAGACCCAGTACTTC; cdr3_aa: CASGFDRGETQYF
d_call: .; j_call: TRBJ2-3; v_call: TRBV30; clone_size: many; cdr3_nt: TGTGCCTGGAGTAAGCGGACGGGGTCAGATACGCAGTATTTT; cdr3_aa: CAWSKRTGSDTQYF
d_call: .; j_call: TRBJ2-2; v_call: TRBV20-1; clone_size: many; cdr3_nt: TGCAGTGCTAGGGACCTACGTCGGGGCACCGGGGAGCTGTTTTTT; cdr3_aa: CSARDLRRGTGELFF
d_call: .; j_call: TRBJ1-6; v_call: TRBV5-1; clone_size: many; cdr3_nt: TGCGCCAGCAGCTTGATGACAGAAAATTCACCCCTCCACTTT; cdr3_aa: CASSLMTENSPLHF
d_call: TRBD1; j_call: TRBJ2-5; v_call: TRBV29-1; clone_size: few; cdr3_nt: TGCAGCGGTGGACAGGGGGCAAGAGAGACCCAGTACTTC; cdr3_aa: CSGGQGARETQYF
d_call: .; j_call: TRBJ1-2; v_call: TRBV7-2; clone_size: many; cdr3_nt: TGTGCCAGCAGCTTAGCGAGCGTCAGGTCTAACTATGGCTACACCTTC; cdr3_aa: CASSLASVRSNYGYTF
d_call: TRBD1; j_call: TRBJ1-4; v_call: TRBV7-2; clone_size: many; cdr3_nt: TGTGCCAGCGGGACAGGGAACAATGAAAAACTGTTTTTT; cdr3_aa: CASGTGNNEKLFF
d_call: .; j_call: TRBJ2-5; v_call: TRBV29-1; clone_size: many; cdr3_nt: TGCAGCGTTGAGGGCCGTCGGGAGACCCAGTACTTC; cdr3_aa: CSVEGRRETQYF
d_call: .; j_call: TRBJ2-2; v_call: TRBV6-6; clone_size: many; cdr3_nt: TGTGCCAGCAGTTACCCCACCGGGGAGCTGTTTTTT; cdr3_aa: CASSYPTGELFF
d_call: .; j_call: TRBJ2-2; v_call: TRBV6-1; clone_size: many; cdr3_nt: TGTGCCACCAGGGGCCGGACCGTCACCGGGGAGCTGTTTTTT; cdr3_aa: CATRGRTVTGELFF
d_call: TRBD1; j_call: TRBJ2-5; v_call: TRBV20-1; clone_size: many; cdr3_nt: TGCAGTGCCCCCGAGTCAGGGGGATTTGGGTACCAAGAGACCCAGTACTTC; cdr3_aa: CSAPESGGFGYQETQYF
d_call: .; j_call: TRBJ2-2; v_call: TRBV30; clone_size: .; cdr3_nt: TGTGCCTGGAGGAGCACCGGGGAGCTGTTTTTT; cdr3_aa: CAWRSTGELFF
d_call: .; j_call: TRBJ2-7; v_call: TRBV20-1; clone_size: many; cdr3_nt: TGCAGTGCTAGGGACATTATACGGGACACTGCCTTATACGAGCAGTACTTC; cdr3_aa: CSARDIIRDTALYEQYF
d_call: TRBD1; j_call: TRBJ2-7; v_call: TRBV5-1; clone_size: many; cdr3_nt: TGCGCCAGCAGCTTGGGGACAGGGGGAACCTACGAGCAGTACTTC; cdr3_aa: CASSLGTGGTYEQYF
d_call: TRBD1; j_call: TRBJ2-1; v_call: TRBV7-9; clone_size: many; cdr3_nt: TGTGCCAGCAGCTTAACGACAGGGTACAATGAGCAGTTCTTC; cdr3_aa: CASSLTTGYNEQFF
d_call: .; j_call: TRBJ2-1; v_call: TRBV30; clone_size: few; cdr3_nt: TGTGGGGCAGGGCGATCTGGCTCCTACAATGAGCAGTTCTTC; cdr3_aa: CGAGRSGSYNEQFF
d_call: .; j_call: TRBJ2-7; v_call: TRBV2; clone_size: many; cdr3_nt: TGTGCCAGCAGTGACAGGGGACACGAGCAGTACTTC; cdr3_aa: CASSDRGHEQYF
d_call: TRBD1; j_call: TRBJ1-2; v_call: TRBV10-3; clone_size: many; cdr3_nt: TGTGCCATCACTCCAGGGGGTAACTATGGCTACACCTTC; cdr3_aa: CAITPGGNYGYTF
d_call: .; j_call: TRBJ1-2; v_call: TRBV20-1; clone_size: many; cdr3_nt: TGCAGTGCGCTAGACAGACTAGGCTATGGCTACACCTTC; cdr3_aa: CSALDRLGYGYTF
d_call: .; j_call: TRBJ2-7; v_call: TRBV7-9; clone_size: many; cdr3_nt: TGTGCCAGCAGCCTTTCGGAAAAAGCTTACGAGCAGTACTTC; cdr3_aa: CASSLSEKAYEQYF
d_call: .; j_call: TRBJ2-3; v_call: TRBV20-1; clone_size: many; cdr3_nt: TGCAGCCATATGGGCAGGGCCACAGATACGCAGTATTTT; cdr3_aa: CSHMGRATDTQYF
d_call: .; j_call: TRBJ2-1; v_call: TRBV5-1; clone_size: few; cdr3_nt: TGCGCCAGCAGCCCGGTCCAGACTGGAACCTCCTACAATGAGCAGTTCTTC; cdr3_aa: CASSPVQTGTSYNEQFF
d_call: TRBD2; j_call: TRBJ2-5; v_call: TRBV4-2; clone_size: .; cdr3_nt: TGTGCCAGCAGCCCGGGACTAGCGGGATTAAGTTCCCAAGAGACCCAGTACTTC; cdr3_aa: CASSPGLAGLSSQETQYF
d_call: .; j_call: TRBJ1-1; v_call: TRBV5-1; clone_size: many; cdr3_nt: TGCGCCAGCAGCCAGCAGTTTTTGAACACTGAAGCTTTCTTT; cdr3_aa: CASSQQFLNTEAFF
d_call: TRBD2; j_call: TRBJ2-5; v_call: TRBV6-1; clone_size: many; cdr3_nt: TGTGCCAGCAGAGTTAGCGGGAGGTGGGGAGAGACCCAGTACTTC; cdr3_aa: CASRVSGRWGETQYF
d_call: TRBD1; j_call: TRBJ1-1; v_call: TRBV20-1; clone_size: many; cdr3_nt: TGCAGTGCTAGACGCGGGACAGTCCTTCCCGAAGCTTTCTTT; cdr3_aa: CSARRGTVLPEAFF
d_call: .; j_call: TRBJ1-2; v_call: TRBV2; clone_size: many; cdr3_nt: TGTGCCAGCAGGAGGGTCGCGGACTATGGCTACACCTTC; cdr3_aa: CASRRVADYGYTF
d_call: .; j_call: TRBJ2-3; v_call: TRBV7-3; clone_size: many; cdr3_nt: TGTGCCAGCAGCTTAACAGTCGAGAAGGCAGATACGCAGTATTTT; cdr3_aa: CASSLTVEKADTQYF
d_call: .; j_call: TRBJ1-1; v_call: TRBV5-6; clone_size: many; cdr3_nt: TGTGCCAGCAGCCTGACAGTGGACACTGAAGCTTTCTTT; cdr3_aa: CASSLTVDTEAFF
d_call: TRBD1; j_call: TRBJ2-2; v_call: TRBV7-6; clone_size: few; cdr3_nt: TGTGCCAGCCACAACAGGGGCCACTCTCCCACCGGGGAGCTGTTTTTT; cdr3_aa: CASHNRGHSPTGELFF